The source of this TCR beta chain is a study of T cells in Graves' hyperthyroidism and ophthalmopathy (dated by TCRdb to between 2018 and 2021). Regarding the complete study: Peripheral blood was sampled at the time of initial diagnosis, prior to any treatment. To identify distinguishing TCR V-J signatures, a discovery cohort of 90 to 100 patients was used, comprising roughly 45 with Graves' ophthalmopathy and some 57 with stable Graves' hyperthyroidism. Whether ophthalmopathy could be predicted prospectively was tested in an independent validation cohort made up of approximately 19 hyperthyroidism patients plus 17 patients who later progressed to ophthalmopathy. The 100 discovery patients were divided at random into training and test sets in a 7:3 ratio. The study also compared thyroid tissue and blood T-cell repertoires from 5 to 7 Graves' hyperthyroidism patients. After blood sampling, hyperthyroidism patients were treated with methimazole at a starting dose of 30 mg daily, and ophthalmopathy patients were treated with high-dose intravenous methylprednisolone. The paper reports TCR Vbeta CDR3 sequencing of approximately 140 peripheral blood samples: around 45 ophthalmopathy, roughly 74 hyperthyroidism and 17 progressor patients.

Stable Graves' hyperthyroidism was defined as no progression to ophthalmopathy during 18 months of follow-up. Hyperthyroidism patients were aged 18 to 65 years and newly diagnosed, with disease duration of less than 2 months. The study excluded patients with uncontrolled infections, other autoimmune diseases, pregnancy or lactation. Diagnoses relied on clinical symptoms, serum thyroxine and TRAb, thyroid ultrasound and orbital computed tomography. PBMCs were separated from 7.5 to 10 ml of fresh peripheral blood using Ficoll-Paque density gradient centrifugation. Trizol reagent was used to extract total RNA, and RNA quality was then checked on an Agilent 2100 Bioanalyzer. Many counts were recorded for this clonotype. Which antigen it targets is not known. Per-nucleotide qualities are absent, and no much larger clonotype sits a single base away. For CDR1 and CDR2, the germline V gene (reference sequence) lists MNHEY and SMNVEV. Taken from cysteine to phenylalanine, the CDR3 has 16 residues. Only the CDR3 DNA is retained, 48 bases long and in frame from the first base. The V end gives up 5 bases and the J end 8 bases, leaving 12 bases in the junction not matched to a gene.

The TCR beta CDR3 regions were amplified from RNA transcripts. The TCR CDR3 was subjected to a first round of RT-PCR using the HTBI primer set and the Qiagen OneStep RT-PCR kit. The libraries were constructed in a second round of multiplex PCR and then size-selected and purified. Sequencing of the libraries was done on an Illumina HiSeq2000 using paired-end 100 bp reads. The study's own analysis went as follows. SOAPnuke was used to process the raw data, with reads discarded if the reads contained adapters or uncalled bases, had a mean Phred below 15, or lacked an exact constant-primer or identifier match. High-quality paired reads were merged using COPE v1.2.5, and each unique nucleotide sequence was defined as a clonotype. MiTCR v1.1 was used to align clonotypes to the IMGT TRBV, TRBD and TRBJ reference segments. Analysis was restricted to V-J combinations with a frequency above 0.0001, which covered just over 98% of repertoires. A TCS score was defined as the ratio between F50 (clonal expansion) and ExV (chaos), using BLOSUM62-based TCRdist between CDR3 peptides within each V-J. Welch's t-statistics and random forest reduced fewer than 550 V-J features to about 12, which were used in a naive Bayes classifier (R e1071). The public sequencing data were trimmed at Q25 with fastp and processed into clonotypes with MiXCR by TCRdb, which kept only in-frame beta chains. Rows with a matching CDR3 protein are joined into one entry that keeps the most common DNA and genes. None of the V and J calls come from the authors' own analysis; TCRdb made them. The sample table records over 300,000 distinct CDR3 sequences; approximately 15% of these occur just once. The ten most abundant clones make up 11% of the sample.

Broader findings and caveats from the paper: During validation, the model predicted progression to ophthalmopathy a median of about 6.5 months ahead of onset, with more than 55% sensitivity and 72.22% specificity. Most expanded thyroid clonotypes (frequency above 0.001) were also detected in blood, a finding suggesting that blood repertoires may reflect thyroid immune responses. A 13 V-J signature model separated ophthalmopathy from stable hyperthyroidism, with 87.88% sensitivity and just under 84% specificity in cross-validation and 80%/75% in testing. Sample size was not statistically predetermined, and blinding of investigators to group allocation was not performed.

The rearrangement combines TRBV27 with TRBJ1-6, and 7 bases in between align with TRBD1. The origin of this receptor is a woman aged 55 to 70 with Graves' hyperthyroidism. The sample taken for sequencing was blood. The nucleotide sequence reads TGTGCCAGCAGTCCTCTAGGACGACAGGGTTATTCACCCCTCCACTTT. It translates as CASSPLGRQGYSPLHF.